The T cell receptor (beta chain) described here comes from a study of blood T cell repertoires in COVID-19. Participants had their cohort set by participant-reported clinical history. CDR3 length: 13 amino acids. Trimming removed 3 bases from V and 2 bases from J, with 4 bases in between. Germline V lookup: CDR1 MNHEY, CDR2 SMNVEV (reference sequence). Using immunoSEQ multiplex PCR, the repertoire was profiled, and TCRdb retains in-frame clones only, with some absent. This table has 260,000 or so clones, roughly 85% appearing once. Sequenced sample: PBMCs or T cells enriched from blood (not recorded which). The chain uses TRBV27 and TRBJ2-2; no reliable D call. This receptor was obtained from a middle-aged woman who had been exposed to COVID-19. The CDR3 nucleotides read TGTGCCAGCAGTTTCATCAACACCGGGGAGCTGTTTTTT. Protein product: CASSFINTGELFF.